This TCR beta chain originates from a study of cytomegalovirus exposure and HLA in healthy donors. The V gene end was trimmed by 4 bases and the J gene end by 1 base; junction bases not matched to a gene: 13. The CDR3 covers 17 residues. From germline, CDR1 is SGHNT and CDR2 YYREEE (reference sequence). The study, taken as a whole, reports: The productive fraction for most TCR beta V segments was about 90% or about 30% in an earlier analysis. In a later analysis, about 17,000 TCR beta sequences were associated with HLA alleles at 0.05 false discovery rate.

With 60 Vbeta and 13 Jbeta primers, the PCR was carried out. Some clones are missing from TCRdb's copy, which holds only in-frame ones; the method was immunoSEQ multiplex PCR. The profile shows 150,000 to 180,000 clones, over 70% of them singletons. Comment on this clone: What it binds is unknown.

This sequence originates from a man younger than 45 in good health and CMV-seronegative. Source material: PBMCs. The gene calls are TRBV5-4 and TRBJ2-5; 7 nucleotides match TRBD2. The CDR3 DNA is TGTGCCAGCAGCACCTCCGGGCGGGGCGGGGGCCAAGAGACCCAGTACTTC. It specifies CASSTSGRGGGQETQYF.